This is a list of T cell receptor beta chains from one sample in a study of blood T cell repertoires in COVID-19. Sequencing was performed with immunoSEQ multiplex PCR; in TCRdb, only in-frame clones are kept and a portion is missing. The profile shows about 80,000 clones, around 89% of them singletons. Sequenced material: peripheral blood. Receptor source: a woman of 80 years or more with acute or convalescent COVID-19. Each CDR3 is given with its conserved first and last residue. The D gene is left open where the match is weak. A row's size may be missing; if present it is once, few, many or a size class.

v_gene,abundance,d_gene,j_gene,CDR3aa,CDR3nt
TRBV7-2,.,TRBD1,TRBJ2-1,CASSPTGDRYNEQFF,TGTGCCAGCAGCCCTACAGGGGACCGGTACAATGAGCAGTTCTTC
TRBV9,.,TRBD1,TRBJ2-7,CASSAGSGTGTYEQYF,TGTGCCAGCAGCGCCGGCTCTGGGACAGGAACCTACGAGCAGTACTTC
TRBV6-5,few,.,TRBJ1-3,CASSSLQRGNTIYF,TGTGCCAGCAGTTCACTCCAACGAGGAAACACCATATATTTT
TRBV4-3,.,.,TRBJ2-7,CASSQESWRTYEQYF,TGCGCCAGCAGCCAAGAGTCCTGGCGGACCTACGAGCAGTACTTC
TRBV29-1,.,TRBD1,TRBJ1-1,CSVGTPKGGLAEAFF,TGCAGCGTTGGGACCCCAAAAGGGGGCCTTGCTGAAGCTTTCTTT
TRBV7-6,.,.,TRBJ1-3,CASSLQGTGNTIYF,TGTGCCAGCAGCTTACAGGGGACGGGAAACACCATATATTTT
TRBV5-1,once,TRBD1,TRBJ1-1,CASSFAGQGYTEAFF,TGCGCCAGCAGCTTTGCGGGACAGGGGTACACTGAAGCTTTCTTT
TRBV27,.,.,TRBJ1-6,CASSLFQGPPYNSPLHF,TGTGCCAGCAGTTTATTCCAGGGGCCCCCCTATAATTCACCCCTCCACTTT
TRBV5-1,.,.,TRBJ1-2,CASSLGMTGGVNYGYTF,TGCGCCAGCAGCTTGGGGATGACAGGTGGGGTTAACTATGGCTACACCTTC
TRBV27,.,.,TRBJ1-5,CASSSIGTAYQPQHF,TGTGCCAGCAGTTCTATCGGGACTGCCTATCAGCCCCAGCATTTT
TRBV7-9,once,TRBD1,TRBJ2-7,CASSLGQGTYF,TGTGCCAGCAGCCTGGGACAGGGCACGTACTTC